This entry lists 27 T cell receptor beta chains sequenced from one sample in a study of early T cells in non-severe SARS-CoV-2 infection. From the 5' RACE reads, TCRdb called clonotypes with MiXCR, one entry per CDR3 protein. The sample has about 64,000 distinct CDR3 sequences; more than 4% are singletons. The sequencing input was whole blood. The receptor set was obtained from an adult who was a healthcare worker with PCR-confirmed SARS-CoV-2 infection or an uninfected control (not recorded which).

This clonotype was counted at least ten times. The rearrangement uses TRBV7-9 and TRBJ2-3; a possible D gene is TRBD1 (6 bases). The V and J ends lost 2 bases and 3 bases respectively, with 15 bases between them. Germline V gene sequence: CDR1 SEHNR, CDR2 FQNEAQ (reference sequence). The CDR3 is 16 residues long. The CDR3, as DNA: TGTGCCAGCAGCTTAAGATCCAGGGGTTATACAGATACGCAGTATTTT. Amino acid sequence: CASSLRSRGYTDTQYF.

The chain links TRBV7-2 to TRBJ2-7; TRBD1 or TRBD2 may be the D gene (6 bases each). This CDR3 is 16 amino acids long. V was shortened by 0 bases and J by 0 bases, with 12 bases between the two germline ends. Germline values: CDR1 SGHTA, CDR2 FQGNSA. DNA for the CDR3: TGTGCCAGCAGCTTAGCCCCGGGGGCTAGCTCCTACGAGCAGTACTTC. Translated: CASSLAPGASSYEQYF.

This clonotype has a count of ten or more. The chain uses TRBV29-1 and TRBJ2-7; tentatively, D is TRBD1 (7 bases). V lost 7 bases and J 3 bases, leaving 13 bases between the germline ends. In germline, CDR1 is SQVTM, CDR2 ANQGSEA. This CDR3 has 12 residues. As DNA, the CDR3 is TGCAGCGGGGGGGACAGATACTACGAGCAGTACTTC. It is translated as CSGGDRYYEQYF.

This clonotype showed up many times. The rearrangement joins TRBV4-1 to TRBJ2-6; a possible D gene is TRBD2 (6 bases). The CDR3 has 19 residues. The germline V gene encodes CDR1 MGHRA and CDR2 YSYEKL. The V end was cut by 0 bases, the J end by 0 bases, with 15 bases between. CDR3 in amino acids: CASSQDQASAYSGANVLTF. The CDR3 DNA reads TGCGCCAGCAGCCAAGATCAGGCTAGCGCCTACTCTGGGGCCAACGTCCTGACTTTC.

This clonotype was counted many times. The chain uses TRBV2 and TRBJ1-6; D is perhaps TRBD1 (5 bases). The CDR3 is made up of 15 amino acids. Trimming took 5 bases from V and 7 from J, leaving 15 bases between them. The V gene's germline CDR1 is SNHLY and CDR2 FYNNEI. The CDR3 here is CASSPRQTLNSPLHF. Here the CDR3 DNA reads TGTGCCAGCAGTCCGAGACAGACGCTCAATTCACCCCTCCACTTT. The full variable domain, completed using reference TRBV2 and TRBJ1-6, is EPEVTQTPSHQVTQMGQEVILRCVPISNHLYFYWYRQILGQKVEFLVSFYNNEISEKSEIFDDQFSVERPDGSNFTLKIRSTKLEDSAMYFCASSPRQTLNSPLHFGNGTRLTVT.

At least ten counts were recorded for this clonotype. The rearrangement links TRBV4-1 to TRBJ2-5; no clear D. Germline loops: CDR1 MGHRA, CDR2 YSYEKL. V lost 1 base and J lost 2, with 8 bases in between. The CDR3 sequence is 14 residues long. The CDR3 DNA is TGCGCCAGCAGCCAAGTTGAAGGACAAGAGACCCAGTACTTC. As protein: CASSQVEGQETQYF.

The CDR3: CATSDSLAGGSYNEQFF. CDR3 nucleotides: TGTGCCACCAGTGATTCATTGGCGGGAGGATCCTACAATGAGCAGTTCTTC. V and J are TRBV24-1 and TRBJ2-1; 8 positions agree with TRBD2. CDR3 length: 17 residues. Germline assignment: CDR1 KGHDR and CDR2 SFDVKD. Unmatched junction bases numbered 6, after V lost 2 bases and J lost 1 base.

Only a few counts were recorded for this clonotype. This chain connects TRBV7-2 to TRBJ2-1, with TRBD2 identical over 9 bases. The V gene end was trimmed by 3 bases and the J gene end by 6 bases; junction bases not matched to a gene: 21. Germline values: CDR1 SGHTA, CDR2 FQGNSA. The CDR3 spans 20 residues. CDR3 bases: TGTGCCAGCAGCTTTCTTCCCGGACTAGCGCCAGGTTCTATAAGCAATGAGCAGTTCTTC. It yields the protein CASSFLPGLAPGSISNEQFF.

This chain connects TRBV20-1 to TRBJ2-5; 9 bases fit TRBD2. This CDR3 has 15 amino acids. V lost 8 bases and J lost 1; bases outside the gene matches: 11. Germline values: CDR1 DFQATT, CDR2 SNEGSKA (reference sequence). The CDR3, as DNA: TGCAGTTTATCTGTAGCGGGAGCGCTCCAAGAGACCCAGTACTTC. Translation gives CSLSVAGALQETQYF.

The table lists this clonotype with many counts. The chain recombines TRBV4-2 with TRBJ1-6; D not resolved. Trimming removed 3 bases from V and 10 bases from J, with 19 bases in between. The germline V gene encodes CDR1 LGHNA and CDR2 YNFKEQ. CDR3 length equals 16 residues. The CDR3 region is CASSHYLGVAGSPLHF. DNA for the CDR3: TGTGCCAGCAGCCATTACCTCGGGGTAGCGGGATCACCCCTCCACTTT.

This clonotype was observed at least ten times. This chain connects TRBV20-1 to TRBJ2-2; D might be TRBD1 or TRBD2, each matching 6 bases. V gave up 3 bases and J gave up 0 bases, with 8 bases separating them. Germline CDR1 DFQATT, CDR2 SNEGSKA (reference sequence). The CDR3 is 14 amino acids. As DNA, the CDR3 is TGCAGTGCTAGCGGGGGCGCGAACACCGGGGAGCTGTTTTTT. Encoded protein: CSASGGANTGELFF.

The chain employs TRBV27 and TRBJ1-2, with D perhaps matching TRBD1 (6 bases). Looked up from germline, CDR1 is MNHEY and CDR2 is SMNVEV (reference sequence). The CDR3 contains 13 residues. V lost 5 bases and J 4 bases, leaving 11 bases between the germline ends. The DNA of the CDR3 is TGTGCCAGCAGTCGTGGAGGGGGCTATGGCTACACCTTC. It encodes CASSRGGGYGYTF.

This clonotype was detected ten times or more. The rearrangement joins TRBV4-2 to TRBJ2-3, with 9 nucleotides matching TRBD2. The CDR3 covers 17 residues. Per germline, CDR1 LGHNA and CDR2 YNFKEQ. Unmatched junction bases numbered 9, after V lost 0 bases and J lost 5 bases. CDR3 region: CASSQEAHSGRGDTQYF. DNA for the CDR3: TGTGCCAGCAGCCAAGAAGCCCATAGCGGGAGAGGAGATACGCAGTATTTT.

This clonotype was seen more than once but under ten times. The chain carries TRBV15 and TRBJ2-4; D is possibly TRBD2 (5 bases). CDR3 length: 16 residues. Trimming took 1 base from V and 5 from J, leaving 15 bases between them. The germline CDR1 and CDR2 sequences are LNHNV and YYDKDF (reference sequence). CDR3: CATSRAAGPPQNIQYF. Written as DNA, the CDR3 is TGTGCCACCAGCAGAGCGGCGGGCCCTCCCCAAAACATTCAGTACTTC.

This clonotype was observed at least ten times. The chain recombines TRBV7-2 with TRBJ2-7; D remains unclear. CDR3 length equals 17 residues. CDR1 SGHTA and CDR2 FQGNSA come from the germline V gene. Trimming took off 4 bases at V and 3 bases at J, with 22 bases between the two ends. DNA of the CDR3: TGTGCCAGCAGCTCAAAAACTCCCCACCAATCCTTCTACGAGCAGTACTTC. Its translation: CASSSKTPHQSFYEQYF.

This clonotype occurred a few times. The V gene is TRBV21-1, the J gene TRBJ2-7; the tabulated D call, TRBD1, remains unverified against the DNA. TRBV21-1 constitutes a pseudogene. There are 17 residues in the CDR3. For the CDR3, the DNA is TGTGCCAGCAGCGAAACCCTATTCCGGGACAAATCCTACGAGCAGTACTTC. Amino acid sequence: CASSETLFRDKSYEQYF.

This clonotype was counted between two and nine times. V gene TRBV7-9 combines with J gene TRBJ1-2, with no clear D. The CDR3 totals 14 residues. The germline V gene has CDR1 SEHNR and CDR2 FQNEAQ (reference sequence). The V end was cut by 5 bases, the J end by 4 bases, with 14 bases between. The CDR3 DNA is TGTGCCAGCAGCCCCGTGATGGGATTCTATGGCTACACCTTC. Residues: CASSPVMGFYGYTF.

This clonotype came up many times. V usage is TRBV5-1 and J usage is TRBJ1-1, with D unresolved. The CDR3 is 12 residues long. With 0 bases removed from V and 4 bases from J, the gap between germline ends came to 4 bases. CDR1 is SGHRS, CDR2 YFSETQ, per germline. As DNA, the CDR3 is TGCGCCAGCAGCTTGGGCGCCACTGAAGCTTTCTTT. Amino acids: CASSLGATEAFF.

The chain couples TRBV7-2 to TRBJ2-7; TRBD2 matches 9 bases. Germline CDR1 is SGHTA and CDR2 is FQGNSA. Losses at the gene ends were 8 bases for V and 2 bases for J; bases not matched to a gene: 7. CDR3 length: 14 amino acids. The CDR3 sequence is CASGTTSGTYEQYF. CDR3 in DNA: TGTGCCAGCGGCACGACTAGCGGAACCTACGAGCAGTACTTC. Combining the CDR3 with reference TRBV7-2 and TRBJ2-7 gives the whole variable domain GAGVSQSPSNKVTEKGKDVELRCDPISGHTALYWYRQSLGQGLEFLIYFQGNSAPDKSGLPSDRFSAERTGGSVSTLTIQRTQQEDSAVYLCASGTTSGTYEQYFGPGTRLTVT.

This clonotype was recorded a few times. V gene TRBV5-1 combines with J gene TRBJ2-4; 7 bases are shared with TRBD1. V trimming: 2 bases; J trimming: 6 bases; junction bases outside the gene matches: 2. This CDR3 is built from 13 residues. Germline CDR1 SGHRS, CDR2 YFSETQ. CDR3 sequence: CASSLGGRNIQYF. Here the CDR3 DNA reads TGCGCCAGCAGCTTAGGGGGCAGAAACATTCAGTACTTC.

This chain uses TRBV3-1 with TRBJ2-1, with TRBD2 matching 9 bases. CDR3 length equals 16 residues. After removal of 2 bases from V and 3 bases from J, the junction contained 5 bases not matched to a gene. CDR1 is LGHDT and CDR2 is YNNKEL in the germline V gene (reference sequence). The CDR3 nucleotides are TGTGCCAGCAGCCAATCCGCTAGCGGGGACTACAATGAGCAGTTCTTC. Translated: CASSQSASGDYNEQFF.

This clonotype was detected ten times or more. The J gene is TRBJ2-7, the V gene TRBV10-2, with D tentatively TRBD2 (6 bases). Germline assignment: CDR1 WSHSY and CDR2 SAAADI. The germline V and J ends were trimmed by 6 bases and 6 bases, with 21 bases remaining between them. CDR3 length: 15 amino acids. CDR3 loop: CASRVASAGWGEQYF. CDR3 sequence (DNA): TGCGCCAGCAGGGTTGCTAGCGCCGGCTGGGGCGAGCAGTACTTC.

The table lists this clonotype with many counts. V usage is TRBV20-1 and J usage is TRBJ2-2, with D perhaps TRBD2 (6 bases). This CDR3 has 16 residues. Germline values: CDR1 DFQATT, CDR2 SNEGSKA (reference sequence). Deletions cut 3 bases from V and 0 bases from J, with 14 bases between. The CDR3 sequence: CSASAGQFANTGELFF. As DNA, the CDR3 is TGCAGTGCTAGTGCGGGGCAGTTCGCGAACACCGGGGAGCTGTTTTTT.

This clonotype was counted ten times or more. The V call is TRBV5-6, the J call TRBJ2-3; weak D call: TRBD1 (6 bases). CDR3 length: 15 residues. Trimming stripped 3 bases from V and 1 base from J, with 12 bases between. CDR1 is SGHDT and CDR2 is YYEEEE in the germline V gene. This CDR3 is CASSWDTRGTDTQYF. In DNA form, the CDR3 reads TGTGCCAGCAGCTGGGACACTCGAGGCACAGATACGCAGTATTTT.

This clonotype was seen at least ten times. The CDR3 loop reads CASSSGPTDTQYF. Here the CDR3 DNA reads TGTGCCAGCAGCTCCGGACCCACAGATACGCAGTATTTT. The gene calls are TRBV5-5 and TRBJ2-3; D uncertain. This CDR3 comprises 13 residues. With 3 bases removed from V and 2 bases from J, the gap between germline ends came to 7 bases. CDR1 is SGHKS, CDR2 YYEKEE, per germline (reference sequence).

This clonotype appeared many times. This sequence joins TRBV9 and TRBJ2-3, with D perhaps matching TRBD2 (5 bases). V was clipped by 1 base and J by 0 bases, with 9 bases between them. The CDR3 length is 15 residues. Germline CDR1 reads SGDLS; CDR2 reads YYNGEE. The CDR3: CASSVQAVSTDTQYF. Written as DNA, the CDR3 is TGTGCCAGCAGCGTACAAGCGGTTAGCACAGATACGCAGTATTTT.

The chain recombines TRBV6-1 with TRBJ2-6, with 8 bases fitting TRBD1. V dropped 6 bases and J dropped 0; count of bases not matched to a gene: 7. Germline V gene data show CDR1 as MNHNS and CDR2 as SASEGT. CDR3 length: 17 residues. The CDR3 DNA reads TGTGCCAGCAGCGTAAGGGACAGGAGCTCTGGGGCCAACGTCCTGACTTTC. Its protein product is CASSVRDRSSGANVLTF.